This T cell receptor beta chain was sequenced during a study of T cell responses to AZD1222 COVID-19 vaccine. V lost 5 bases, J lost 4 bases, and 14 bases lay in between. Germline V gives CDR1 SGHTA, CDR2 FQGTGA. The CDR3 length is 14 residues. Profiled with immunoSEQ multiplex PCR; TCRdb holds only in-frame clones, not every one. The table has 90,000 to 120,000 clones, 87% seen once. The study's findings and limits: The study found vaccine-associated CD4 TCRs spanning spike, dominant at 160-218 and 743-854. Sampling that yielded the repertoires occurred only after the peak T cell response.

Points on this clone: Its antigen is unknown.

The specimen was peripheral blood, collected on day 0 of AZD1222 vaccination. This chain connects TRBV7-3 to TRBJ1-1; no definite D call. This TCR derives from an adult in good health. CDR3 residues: CASSPTGGATEAFF. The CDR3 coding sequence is TGTGCCAGCAGCCCCACCGGAGGAGCCACTGAAGCTTTCTTT.